This T cell receptor (beta chain) was recorded in a study of early T cells in non-severe SARS-CoV-2 infection. About the research overall: From unsorted whole blood, bulk RNA was sequenced, and the chains remained unpaired.

The length of the CDR3 is 15 residues. Germline lookup yields CDR1 MNHNS and CDR2 SASEGT. V was pared by 6 bases and J by 7 bases, with 9 bases of the junction left unmatched. Notes on the study in general: VDJdb matching favored anti-spike CD8 responses, missing private and CD4 specificities.

TCRdb fed the 5' RACE reads into MiXCR, producing one record per CDR3 protein. The profile shows over 50,000 distinct CDR3 sequences, around 9.9% of them singletons. About this clonotype itself: The antigen is not known.

The sample consisted of whole blood. The clonotype comes from an adult who was a healthcare worker with PCR-confirmed SARS-CoV-2 infection or an uninfected control (not recorded which). The V gene is TRBV6-1, the J gene TRBJ2-2; TRBD1 agrees at 9 bases. This CDR3 is CASRGAQGAGGELFF. The CDR3, as DNA: TGTGCCAGCAGAGGAGCACAGGGGGCTGGCGGGGAGCTGTTTTTT.